Listed here are 24 T cell receptor beta chains from one sample, sequenced in a study of blood T cell repertoires in COVID-19. Here immunoSEQ multiplex PCR was the method, and the copy in TCRdb shows in-frame clones only, minus some. The data show about 130,000 clones, with about four fifths seen just once and approximately 1.5% held by the top ten. Sequenced input: peripheral blood. These receptors came from a man aged 55 to 70 with acute or convalescent COVID-19.

The rearrangement links TRBV5-1 to TRBJ1-2, with D tentatively TRBD1 (6 bases). V gave up 9 bases and J gave up 4 bases, with 16 bases separating them. This CDR3 has 13 residues. CDR1 and CDR2 (germline): SGHRS, YFSETQ. The CDR3 loop reads CAIREAGAYGYTF. The CDR3 bases are TGCGCCATCAGGGAGGCAGGGGCCTATGGCTACACCTTC.

V is TRBV3-1 (or the pseudogene TRBV3-2) and J is TRBJ1-3, with a weak D call TRBD1 (6 bases). There are 15 residues in the CDR3. V was pared by 3 bases and J by 4 bases, with 13 bases between. Germline V gives CDR1 LGHDT, CDR2 YNNKEL (reference sequence). The CDR3 loop reads CASSQGHRGGNTIYF. CDR3 DNA sequence: TGTGCCAGCAGCCAGGGACACCGCGGGGGAAACACCATATATTTT.

The CDR3 DNA reads as TGTGCCAGTAGTTATCGCAGGGGTGAAAAACTGTTTTTT. Amino acids: CASSYRRGEKLFF. The gene calls are TRBV19 and TRBJ1-4, with D maybe TRBD1 (6 bases). V was pared by 5 bases and J by 7 bases, with 11 bases between. This CDR3 has 13 amino acids. Germline loops: CDR1 LNHDA, CDR2 SQIVND (reference sequence). The full variable domain, rest sourced from reference TRBV19 and TRBJ1-4, is DGGITQSPKYLFRKEGQNVTLSCEQNLNHDAMYWYRQDPGQGLRLIYYSQIVNDFQKGDIAEGYSVSREKKESFPLTVTSAQKNPTAFYLCASSYRRGEKLFFGSGTQLSVL.

J is TRBJ2-2 and V is TRBV6-5; D is unresolved. This CDR3 is 16 amino acids long. Between the trimmed V and J ends, which lost 2 bases and 5 bases, there was a span of 15 bases. The germline CDR1 and CDR2 sequences are MNHEY and SVGAGI. The CDR3: CASSYLSSVPTGELFF. The CDR3 DNA follows: TGTGCCAGCAGTTACCTGTCTAGTGTCCCAACCGGGGAGCTGTTTTTT.

The CDR3 nucleotides read TGCGCCAGCAGCTCACGACAGGGAGGCTACGAGCAGTACTTC. Its protein is CASSSRQGGYEQYF. The chain combines TRBV5-1 with TRBJ2-7; D is perhaps TRBD1 (7 bases). CDR3 length: 14 amino acids. Deletions cut 3 bases from V and 3 bases from J, with 13 bases between. Germline lookup yields CDR1 SGHRS and CDR2 YFSETQ.

This sequence joins TRBV7-9 and TRBJ1-1; D is uncertain. V dropped 5 bases and J dropped 3 bases, with 16 bases sitting between them. Germline V gene sequence: CDR1 SEHNR, CDR2 FQNEAQ (reference sequence). The CDR3 is 15 residues long. CDR3 DNA sequence: TGTGCCAGCAGCCCCCCCGGTCATCGAGACACTGAAGCTTTCTTT. It yields the protein CASSPPGHRDTEAFF.

The chain has TRBV6-5 and TRBJ2-4, with 11 nucleotides matching TRBD2. V lost 0 bases and J lost 7; bases outside the gene matches: 5. This CDR3 is 16 amino acids long. Per the germline V gene, CDR1 is MNHEY and CDR2 is SVGAGI. In DNA form, the CDR3 reads TGTGCCAGCAGTTACTCGGCTAGCGGGAGGTTGAACATTCAGTACTTC. Amino acid sequence: CASSYSASGRLNIQYF.

The chain is built from TRBV27 and TRBJ1-6; possible D gene TRBD1, 6 bases. The CDR3 sequence is 15 residues long. The germline V gene has CDR1 MNHEY and CDR2 SMNVEV (reference sequence). The V end was cut by 6 bases, the J end by 8 bases, with 17 bases between. CDR3 coding DNA: TGTGCCAGCAGGAGCCGGACTCCAGGGGATTCACCCCTCCACTTT. Protein: CASRSRTPGDSPLHF.

The chain carries TRBV10-3 and TRBJ2-3; 8 positions match TRBD1. The V and J ends lost 5 bases and 2 bases, in that order; junction bases with no gene match: 6. Germline-derived CDR1 and CDR2 are ENHRY and SYGVKD. The CDR3 contains 15 residues. The CDR3 protein is CAISHGQGATDTQYF. CDR3 nucleotides: TGTGCCATCAGTCACGGACAGGGAGCCACAGATACGCAGTATTTT.

This chain links TRBV5-1 with TRBJ2-1; TRBD2 matches 8 bases. The CDR3 is 15 amino acids. Germline V CDR1 and CDR2: SGHRS, YFSETQ. J was trimmed by 2 bases and V by 6 bases; bases with no gene match: 7. CDR3: CASKEAGGPYNEQFF. Here the CDR3 DNA reads TGCGCCAGCAAAGAGGCGGGGGGACCCTACAATGAGCAGTTCTTC.

The chain is built from TRBV30 and TRBJ1-2; D gene uncertain. This CDR3 spans 12 amino acids. Per germline, CDR1 GTSNPN and CDR2 SVGIG (reference sequence). Trimming took 2 bases from V and 5 from J, leaving 9 bases between them. The CDR3 DNA follows: TGTGCCTGGAGTCCCGGTCCGTATGGCTACACCTTC. It codes for CAWSPGPYGYTF.

The chain has TRBV19 and TRBJ1-1, with D unresolved. CDR3 length: 17 residues. Trimming cost V 5 bases and J 6 bases, with 25 bases left between them. CDR1 and CDR2 from the germline V gene are LNHDA and SQIVND (reference sequence). CDR3 amino acids: CASSYLREGRQHPEAFF. As DNA, the CDR3 is TGTGCCAGTAGTTATCTAAGGGAGGGTCGTCAACACCCTGAAGCTTTCTTT.

The chain joins TRBV5-6 to TRBJ2-3; D unresolved. The CDR3 sequence is 14 residues long. CDR1 and CDR2 (germline): SGHDT, YYEEEE. V shed 0 bases and J shed 4 bases, with 9 bases lying between them. The CDR3 region is CASSLGFEADTQYF. CDR3 sequence (DNA): TGTGCCAGCAGCTTGGGCTTCGAGGCAGATACGCAGTATTTT.

The chain uses TRBV13 and TRBJ2-7, with a possible D match to TRBD2 (6 bases). With 5 bases removed from V and 4 bases from J, the gap between germline ends came to 18 bases. Germline CDR1 PRHDT, CDR2 FYEKMQ (reference sequence). This CDR3 has 15 amino acids. CDR3 DNA: TGTGCCAGCAGCCCGGAGGGACGGCCGGTTTACGAGCAGTACTTC. Amino acid sequence: CASSPEGRPVYEQYF.

V is TRBV7-6 and J is TRBJ1-4; tentatively, D is TRBD1 (5 bases). This CDR3 spans 15 amino acids. The V and J ends lost 5 bases and 8 bases respectively, with 18 bases between them. Germline lookup yields CDR1 SGHVS and CDR2 FNYEAQ. DNA of the CDR3: TGTGCCAGCAGCCCACCGGGGGGGATAGGGGAAAAACTGTTTTTT. Translated: CASSPPGGIGEKLFF.

This clone has just one count. The J gene is TRBJ1-6, the V gene TRBV30; weak D call: TRBD1 (6 bases). This CDR3 has 15 amino acids. The V gene lost 2 bases and the J gene lost 9 bases, with 17 bases spanning the gap. Per the germline V gene, CDR1 is GTSNPN and CDR2 is SVGIG (reference sequence). The CDR3: CAWSRKAGEGSPLHF. The CDR3 DNA follows: TGTGCCTGGAGTCGGAAGGCAGGGGAGGGTTCACCCCTCCACTTT.

The CDR3 region has the DNA TGTGCCTCCCCGGGATCCTCCTATGGCTACACCTTC. This encodes CASPGSSYGYTF. The chain joins TRBV30 to TRBJ1-2; D is ambiguous. Trimming removed 7 bases at V and 4 bases at J, with 13 bases between. CDR3 length: 12 residues. Germline V gene data show CDR1 as GTSNPN and CDR2 as SVGIG (reference sequence). The full variable domain, completed using reference TRBV30 and TRBJ1-2, is SQTIHQWPATLVQPVGSPLSLECTVEGTSNPNLYWYRQAAGRGLQLLFYSVGIGQISSEVPQNLSASRPQDRQFILSSKKLLLSDSGFYLCASPGSSYGYTFGSGTRLTVV.

This clone was picked up one time. The chain employs TRBV29-1 and TRBJ2-1, with 8 bases fitting TRBD2. Germline-derived CDR1 and CDR2 are SQVTM and ANQGSEA. The CDR3 extends over 12 amino acids. Here the CDR3 reads CRAGTSNDEQFF. CDR3 nucleotide sequence: TGCAGGGCCGGGACTAGTAACGATGAGCAGTTCTTC.

The chain uses TRBV10-3 and TRBJ2-7, with 10 bases aligning to TRBD2. V was pared by 4 bases and J by 3 bases, with 6 bases of the junction left unmatched. CDR3 length: 15 residues. CDR1 is ENHRY, CDR2 SYGVKD, per germline. As DNA, the CDR3 is TGTGCCATCAGTGGAAAGCTAGCGGGGGACTACGAGCAGTACTTC. The encoded protein is CAISGKLAGDYEQYF.

This clone has only one observation. The V and J genes are TRBV6-1 and TRBJ1-2; D perhaps matches TRBD1 (6 bases). The germline V gene has CDR1 MNHNS and CDR2 SASEGT. The CDR3 sequence is 14 residues long. V was cut by 2 bases and J by 5 bases, with 12 bases left in between. DNA of the CDR3: TGTGCCAGCAGTGAAACAGGGAAGTCATATGGCTACACCTTC. Its protein product is CASSETGKSYGYTF.

This clone was counted between two and nine times. The gene calls are TRBV6-5 and TRBJ1-1; tentative D call: TRBD1 (5 bases). This CDR3 spans 12 amino acids. Deletions cut 5 bases from V and 5 bases from J, with 9 bases between. Looked up from germline, CDR1 is MNHEY and CDR2 is SVGAGI. CDR3 region: CASSRGRTEAFF. CDR3 nucleotides: TGTGCCAGCAGTAGGGGTCGAACTGAAGCTTTCTTT.

The chain carries TRBV2 and TRBJ1-2; 9 bases are shared with TRBD1. V lost 2 bases to trimming and J lost 4 bases; unmatched junction nucleotides: 2. The germline V gene has CDR1 SNHLY and CDR2 FYNNEI. There are 14 residues in the CDR3. The CDR3: CASSENRGLYGYTF. CDR3 nucleotide sequence: TGTGCCAGCAGTGAAAACAGGGGGCTCTATGGCTACACCTTC. The variable domain in full, with the rest retrieved from reference TRBV2 and TRBJ1-2, is EPEVTQTPSHQVTQMGQEVILRCVPISNHLYFYWYRQILGQKVEFLVSFYNNEISEKSEIFDDQFSVERPDGSNFTLKIRSTKLEDSAMYFCASSENRGLYGYTFGSGTRLTVV.

The chain employs TRBV3-1 (or the pseudogene TRBV3-2) and TRBJ2-3, with 9 bases that match TRBD1. After removal of 1 base from V and 2 bases from J, the junction contained 4 bases not matched to a gene. The CDR3 is 16 amino acids. Germline V gene sequence: CDR1 LGHDT, CDR2 YNNKEL (reference sequence). This CDR3 is CASSQVGDRATDTQYF. CDR3 nucleotides: TGTGCCAGCAGCCAAGTGGGGGACAGGGCCACAGATACGCAGTATTTT.

This clone was seen just once. The chain joins TRBV2 to TRBJ2-3, with D maybe TRBD1 (6 bases). Germline CDR1 SNHLY, CDR2 FYNNEI. The CDR3 contains 15 residues. Trimming removed 4 bases at V and 2 bases at J, with 13 bases between. In DNA, the CDR3 is TGTGCCAGCAGTGGGGGGCTAGCAGCCACAGATACGCAGTATTTT. Its translation is CASSGGLAATDTQYF.